The 22 T cell receptor beta chains in this list originate from one sample, sequenced in a study of siplizumab effects on memory and regulatory T cells. The mixed lymphocyte reaction cells were held in coculture (37°C) for more than 5 days. Sequencing used immunoSEQ multiplex PCR; TCRdb keeps in-frame clones, though not all of them. The sample lists fewer than 15,000 clones; 40% to 55% were seen once. Their cognate antigens are unknown. Source material: CFSE-low (dividing) CD4+ T cells sorted from an allogeneic mixed lymphocyte reaction. The receptor source for this set is a human donor in good health; the cells came from an allogeneic mixed lymphocyte reaction. Some clones in this sample may be carry-over from other donors' samples.

The chain employs TRBV6-6 and TRBJ1-2, with 10 nucleotides matching TRBD1. The CDR3 contains 14 residues. V lost 7 bases, J lost 4 bases, and 6 bases stayed unmatched. Germline assignment: CDR1 MNHNY and CDR2 SVGAGI (reference sequence). CDR3 in amino acids: CASKLTGGSYGYTF. CDR3 bases: TGTGCCAGCAAACTGACAGGGGGCTCCTATGGCTACACCTTC.

V and J are TRBV7-2 and TRBJ1-5; 7 bases align to TRBD1. The CDR3 covers 15 residues. V dropped 5 bases and J dropped 5; count of bases not matched to a gene: 9. Germline lookup yields CDR1 SGHTA and CDR2 FQGNSA. Here the CDR3 DNA reads TGTGCCAGCAGCCCCAGTCCAGGGGGTTATCAGCCCCAGCATTTT. Translation gives CASSPSPGGYQPQHF.

This clone occurred once. This chain joins TRBV27 and TRBJ2-7; 7 bases map to TRBD1. The CDR3 length is 13 residues. Germline assignment: CDR1 MNHEY and CDR2 SMNVEV (reference sequence). V was clipped by 2 bases and J by 2 bases; unmatched bases: 0. The CDR3 nucleotides read TGTGCCAGCAGTTTACAGGGGGCCTACGAGCAGTACTTC. This sequence encodes CASSLQGAYEQYF.

There are a few counts of this clone. The rearrangement uses TRBV6-1 and TRBJ2-1; D possibly corresponds to TRBD1 (6 bases). CDR3 size: 15 residues. Looked up from germline, CDR1 is MNHNS and CDR2 is SASEGT. Trimming removed 5 bases at V and 4 bases at J, with 15 bases between. The CDR3 protein is CASSTGARGYNEQFF. CDR3 nucleotide sequence: TGTGCCAGCAGTACCGGGGCAAGGGGGTACAATGAGCAGTTCTTC.

The gene calls are TRBV9 and TRBJ2-1, with a weak D call TRBD2 (7 bases). The CDR3 sequence is 16 residues long. Germline CDR1 reads SGDLS; CDR2 reads YYNGEE. Trimming left V 1 base short and J 6 bases short, with 17 bases between. The CDR3 DNA sequence: TGTGCCAGCAGCGTAAGGTGGGGGGGCGCGTTCAATGAGCAGTTCTTC. The encoded protein is CASSVRWGGAFNEQFF. Full variable domain (remainder filled in from reference TRBV9 and TRBJ2-1): DSGVTQTPKHLITATGQRVTLRCSPRSGDLSVYWYQQSLDQGLQFLIQYYNGEERAKGNILERFSAQQFPDLHSELNLSSLELGDSALYFCASSVRWGGAFNEQFFGPGTRLTVL.

The chain recombines TRBV11-2 with TRBJ2-5, with 8 bases identical to TRBD2. CDR3 size: 15 residues. Germline CDR1 and CDR2: SGHAT and FQNNGV. V dropped 5 bases and J dropped 1; count of bases not matched to a gene: 6. The CDR3 nucleotides are TGTGCCAGCAGCCGAAAAGCGGGAGCCCAAGAGACCCAGTACTTC. Its protein product is CASSRKAGAQETQYF.

This chain joins TRBV10-3 and TRBJ2-7; D gene ambiguous. CDR1 is ENHRY and CDR2 is SYGVKD in the germline V gene. This CDR3 is built from 12 residues. V was clipped by 4 bases and J by 3 bases, with 7 bases between them. The CDR3 region has the DNA TGTGCCATCAGTGTGGAAATCTACGAGCAGTACTTC. It translates to CAISVEIYEQYF.

This rearrangement joins TRBV19 to TRBJ1-5, with D uncertain. Germline V gene data show CDR1 as LNHDA and CDR2 as SQIVND (reference sequence). This CDR3 spans 13 amino acids. Deletions cut 4 bases from V and 7 bases from J, with 11 bases between. The chain's CDR3 is CASSTSTGQPQHF. CDR3 DNA sequence: TGTGCCAGTAGTACCTCTACCGGGCAGCCCCAGCATTTT.

The sample holds a few counts of this clone. The chain carries TRBV7-6 and TRBJ2-1, with 8 positions matching TRBD2. The CDR3 runs to 20 residues. The germline CDR1 and CDR2 sequences are SGHVS and FNYEAQ. The junction had 24 bases not matched to a gene; V was cut back by 1 base and J by 10 bases. The CDR3 loop is CASSLGVRGMAGGRSSEQFF. The CDR3 nucleotides are TGTGCCAGCAGCTTAGGAGTAAGGGGAATGGCGGGAGGTCGTAGTAGCGAGCAGTTCTTC.

The chain couples TRBV19 to TRBJ1-2; D unresolved. CDR1 and CDR2 from the germline V gene are LNHDA and SQIVND (reference sequence). V shed 3 bases and J shed 0 bases, with 20 bases lying between them. CDR3 length: 18 amino acids. The CDR3 here is CASSINLRRHRANYGYTF. CDR3 bases: TGTGCCAGTAGTATTAATTTAAGGAGGCACAGAGCTAACTATGGCTACACCTTC. Using reference TRBV19 and TRBJ1-2 for the parts outside the CDR3, the full variable domain is DGGITQSPKYLFRKEGQNVTLSCEQNLNHDAMYWYRQDPGQGLRLIYYSQIVNDFQKGDIAEGYSVSREKKESFPLTVTSAQKNPTAFYLCASSINLRRHRANYGYTFGSGTRLTVV.

The V and J genes are TRBV6-5 and TRBJ2-7; 8 nucleotides line up with TRBD1. The CDR3 is made up of 15 amino acids. The V gene end was trimmed by 4 bases and the J gene end by 10 bases; junction bases not matched to a gene: 15. The germline CDR1 and CDR2 sequences are MNHEY and SVGAGI. The CDR3: CASSSTGQGGGGQYF. The CDR3 coding sequence is TGTGCCAGCAGTTCCACTGGACAGGGAGGAGGTGGACAGTACTTC.

The chain has TRBV14 and TRBJ2-2; TRBD1 is a possible D gene (6 bases). CDR3 size: 12 residues. From germline, CDR1 is SGHDN and CDR2 FVKESK. The V end was cut by 4 bases, the J end by 8 bases, with 8 bases between. CDR3 amino acids: CASSLGAGELFF. The CDR3 coding sequence is TGTGCCAGCAGCCTGGGGGCAGGGGAGCTGTTTTTT.

Comments on this clone: The junction departs from germline at one end; a sequencing error may be responsible. This chain uses TRBV7-7 with TRBJ2-1, with 10 bases matching TRBD2. Germline assignment: CDR1 SSHAT and CDR2 FNYEAQ (reference sequence). This CDR3 contains 15 residues. CDR3 loop: CASSLGLAGVYEQFF. The CDR3 region has the DNA TGTGCTAGCAGCTTAGGGCTAGCGGGAGTTTATGAGCAGTTCTTC.

V is TRBV7-2 and J is TRBJ2-3; 8 bases align to TRBD2. In germline, CDR1 is SGHTA, CDR2 FQGNSA. Trimming took 1 base from V and 9 from J; bases not matched to a gene: 6. The CDR3 is 14 amino acids. This CDR3 reads CASSLGLRGGTQYF. The CDR3, as DNA: TGTGCCAGCAGCTTAGGCCTTCGGGGGGGGACGCAGTATTTT.

The rearrangement links TRBV7-6 to TRBJ2-3; 14 bases are a match to TRBD2. With V trimmed by 1 base and J by 6 bases, 0 bases remained unmatched. This CDR3 contains 15 residues. Germline V CDR1 and CDR2: SGHVS, FNYEAQ. The CDR3 loop is CASSLGLAGGDTQYF. As DNA, the CDR3 is TGTGCCAGCAGCTTAGGACTAGCGGGAGGGGATACGCAGTATTTT.

The chain is built from TRBV19 and TRBJ2-7; possibly TRBD1 or TRBD2 for D (6 bases each). The CDR3 sequence is 15 residues long. V dropped 8 bases and J dropped 2 bases, with 19 bases sitting between them. CDR1 and CDR2 from the germline V gene are LNHDA and SQIVND (reference sequence). The CDR3 is CASRRQEGYTYEQYF. DNA for the CDR3: TGTGCCAGTCGAAGACAGGAGGGGTATACCTACGAGCAGTACTTC.

The genes are TRBV28 and TRBJ2-5; 10 nucleotides match TRBD2. The CDR3 runs 19 residues. Germline CDR1 is MDHEN and CDR2 is SYDVKM. With 5 bases clipped from V and 4 bases from J, the junction kept 19 bases outside the gene matches. CDR3 sequence (DNA): TGTGCCAGCAGTCAAATACCCATCCCCCTAGCGGGAGACTTAGAGACCCAGTACTTC. Translating it yields CASSQIPIPLAGDLETQYF.

The V gene is TRBV5-1, the J gene TRBJ2-1; possibly TRBD2 for D (6 bases). The V end lost 6 bases, the J end lost 2 bases, and 18 bases lay between the germline ends. Germline V CDR1 and CDR2: SGHRS, YFSETQ. CDR3 size: 16 residues. CDR3 in amino acids: CASTRTVGGTYNEQFF. CDR3 DNA: TGCGCCAGCACCCGAACGGTGGGAGGTACCTACAATGAGCAGTTCTTC.

V is TRBV18 and J is TRBJ1-2, with a weak D call TRBD1 (5 bases). The V gene's germline CDR1 is KGHSH and CDR2 LQKENI. CDR3 size: 14 residues. Trimming removed 3 bases from V and 4 bases from J, with 12 bases in between. The CDR3 here is CASSPSFTGYGYTF. The CDR3 nucleotides are TGTGCCAGCTCACCGAGTTTTACAGGCTATGGCTACACCTTC.

This clone is medium-sized within its sample. The V call is TRBV19, the J call TRBJ2-3, with 10 bases identical to TRBD2. CDR3 length: 15 amino acids. The germline CDR1 and CDR2 sequences are LNHDA and SQIVND (reference sequence). V trimming: 9 bases; J trimming: 0 bases; junction bases outside the gene matches: 6. The CDR3 sequence: CASTSTSGSTDTQYF. The CDR3 DNA reads TGTGCCAGCACGTCGACTAGCGGGAGCACAGATACGCAGTATTTT.

The V gene is TRBV5-1, the J gene TRBJ2-7; D unresolved. The length of the CDR3 is 15 residues. Germline V gene lookup returns CDR1 SGHRS and CDR2 YFSETQ. Trimming took 0 bases from V and 4 from J, leaving 14 bases between them. The CDR3 sequence: CASSLEVSQIYEQYF. The CDR3 DNA sequence: TGCGCCAGCAGCTTGGAAGTATCGCAGATTTACGAGCAGTACTTC.

In this sample, this clone turned up a few times. The chain uses TRBV6-5 and TRBJ2-7; tentative D call: TRBD1 (6 bases). Germline lookup yields CDR1 MNHEY and CDR2 SVGAGI. V gave up 4 bases and J gave up 0 bases, with 13 bases separating them. The CDR3 has 15 residues. CDR3 nucleotides: TGTGCCAGCAGTTTTGGCCGGGACACCTCCTACGAGCAGTACTTC. Encoded protein: CASSFGRDTSYEQYF.